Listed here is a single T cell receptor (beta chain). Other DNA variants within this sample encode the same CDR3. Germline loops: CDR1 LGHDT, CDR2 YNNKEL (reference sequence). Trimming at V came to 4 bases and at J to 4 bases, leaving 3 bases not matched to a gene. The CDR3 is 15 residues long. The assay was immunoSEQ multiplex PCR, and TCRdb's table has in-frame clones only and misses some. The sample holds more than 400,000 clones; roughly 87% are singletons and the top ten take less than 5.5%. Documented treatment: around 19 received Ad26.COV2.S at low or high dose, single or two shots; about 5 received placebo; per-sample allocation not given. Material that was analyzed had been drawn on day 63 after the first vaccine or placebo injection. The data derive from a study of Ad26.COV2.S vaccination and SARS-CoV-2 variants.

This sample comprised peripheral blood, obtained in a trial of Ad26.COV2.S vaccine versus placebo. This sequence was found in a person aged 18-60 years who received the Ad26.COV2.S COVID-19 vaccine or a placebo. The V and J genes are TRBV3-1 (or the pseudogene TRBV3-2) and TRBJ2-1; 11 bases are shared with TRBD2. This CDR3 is CASSPSGRQYNEQFF. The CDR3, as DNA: TGTGCCAGCAGCCCTAGCGGGAGGCAGTACAATGAGCAGTTCTTC.